The T cell receptor beta chain described here comes from a study of blood T cell repertoires in COVID-19. Study at large: COVID-19 samples, acute and convalescent, were from the United States, Italy and Spain. Nucleic acid was either cDNA or gDNA, and it came from T cells, B-cell-depleted T cells, or PBMCs.

Germline V CDR1 and CDR2: SGHTS, YDEGEE. The CDR3 is 18 residues long. Losses at the gene ends were 6 bases for V and 0 bases for J; bases not matched to a gene: 15. Original processing notes: Reference gene primer amplification yielded estimated nucleated cell counts. Data came from immunoSEQ multiplex PCR; TCRdb stores just in-frame clones and leaves some out. The V and J calls and clone size were taken over from that table, and D and trimming were inferred from the DNA. The sample contains more than 120,000 clones, roughly 89% of which appear only once. The sample comprised peripheral blood. This clonotype was obtained from a human donor in a cohort sampled during active COVID-19. This chain joins TRBV5-8 and TRBJ2-3; 8 nucleotides align to TRBD1. The CDR3 DNA follows: TGTGCCAGCACCCTACCTGGACCGGACAGGGTTAGCACAGATACGCAGTATTTT. Protein: CASTLPGPDRVSTDTQYF.